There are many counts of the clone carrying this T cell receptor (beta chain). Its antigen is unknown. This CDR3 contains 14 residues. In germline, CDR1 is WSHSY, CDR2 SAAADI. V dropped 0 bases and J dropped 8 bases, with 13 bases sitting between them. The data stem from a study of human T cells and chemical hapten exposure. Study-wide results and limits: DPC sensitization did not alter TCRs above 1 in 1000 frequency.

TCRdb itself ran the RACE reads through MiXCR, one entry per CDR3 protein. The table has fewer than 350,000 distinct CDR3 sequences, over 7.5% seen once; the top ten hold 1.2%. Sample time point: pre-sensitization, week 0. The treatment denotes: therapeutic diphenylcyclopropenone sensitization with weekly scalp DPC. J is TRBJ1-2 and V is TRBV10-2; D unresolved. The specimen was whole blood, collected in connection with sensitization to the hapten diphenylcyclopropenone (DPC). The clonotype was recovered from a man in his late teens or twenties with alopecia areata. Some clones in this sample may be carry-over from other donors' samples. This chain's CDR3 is CASSESIAGYGYTF. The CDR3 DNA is TGCGCCAGCAGTGAGTCGATTGCGGGGTACGGCTACACCTTC.